The 7 T cell receptor beta chains below all came from one sample that was sequenced in a study of memory CD4+ T cells and cytomegalovirus serostatus. Single viable CD3+CD4+CD8-CD45RO+ cells were sorted as the memory CD4+ T cells. Profiled with immunoSEQ multiplex PCR; TCRdb holds only in-frame clones, not every one. The sample comprises approximately 61,000 clones, around three quarters of which are singletons, and less than 0.6% rests with the top ten. Input material: memory CD4+ T cells from blood. All receptors derive from an adult in good health and CMV-seronegative. Some clones in this sample may be carry-over from other donors' samples.

The chain joins TRBV6-5 to TRBJ1-5; D is undetermined. This CDR3 contains 13 residues. CDR1 is MNHEY and CDR2 is SVGAGI in the germline V gene. The ends were cut back, 5 bases at V and 3 bases at J, with 8 bases in the middle. For the CDR3, the DNA is TGTGCCAGCAGTAGGGTCTTCAATCAGCCCCAGCATTTT. This encodes CASSRVFNQPQHF.

The chain employs TRBV7-2 and TRBJ1-1; D is undetermined. The CDR3 covers 13 residues. V dropped 4 bases and J dropped 10 bases, with 16 bases sitting between them. Germline lookup yields CDR1 SGHTA and CDR2 FQGNSA. This CDR3 is CASSSTPGIVAFF. The DNA for the CDR3 is TGTGCCAGCAGCTCTACACCCGGTATCGTAGCTTTCTTT.

The rearrangement links TRBV6-6 to TRBJ1-1; no definite D call. The CDR3 extends over 15 amino acids. Germline V CDR1 and CDR2: MNHNY, SVGAGI (reference sequence). Between the trimmed V and J ends, which lost 7 bases and 9 bases, there was a span of 24 bases. This chain's CDR3 is CASIPWSGENEKAFF. The CDR3 DNA sequence: TGTGCCAGCATTCCCTGGTCTGGAGAGAACGAGAAAGCTTTCTTT.

The chain is built from TRBV30 and TRBJ2-7, with 7 nucleotides matching TRBD2. Trimming cost V 5 bases and J 2 bases; bases outside gene matches: 9. The CDR3 length is 14 residues. From germline, CDR1 is GTSNPN and CDR2 SVGIG (reference sequence). For the CDR3, the DNA is TGTGCCTGGGACTCCGGACTAGGGGCCTACGAGCAGTACTTC. Protein sequence: CAWDSGLGAYEQYF.

Of note for this clone: The sample holds other DNA sequences that translate to the same CDR3. The chain carries TRBV5-1 and TRBJ1-2, with TRBD1 as a possible D gene (5 bases). CDR3 size: 14 residues. The V and J ends lost 2 bases and 0 bases respectively, with 8 bases between them. Germline V CDR1 and CDR2: SGHRS, YFSETQ. The CDR3 reads CASSFGGTNYGYTF. CDR3 DNA sequence: TGCGCCAGCAGCTTTGGGGGTACTAACTATGGCTACACCTTC.

CDR3 bases: TGTGCCAGCAGCTTAAGGGAGAACAGGGGGGGTAATTCACCCCTCCACTTT. Protein: CASSLRENRGGNSPLHF. The chain joins TRBV5-6 to TRBJ1-6; 8 positions match TRBD1. Germline CDR1 is SGHDT and CDR2 is YYEEEE. This CDR3 has 17 amino acids. V shed 2 bases and J 6 bases; nucleotides not matched to a gene: 10.

V is TRBV7-2 and J is TRBJ1-2; D not resolved. The CDR3 runs to 13 residues. CDR1 and CDR2 from the germline V gene are SGHTA and FQGNSA. V was shortened by 6 bases and J by 4 bases, with 12 bases between the two germline ends. CDR3 bases: TGTGCCAGCAGTCCGAGGGTTTCCTATGGCTACACCTTC. This gives the protein CASSPRVSYGYTF.